The rows below give T cell receptor beta chains drawn from one sample of a study of OX40 agonist ivuxolimab in advanced cancers. Profiling relied on immunoSEQ multiplex PCR, and the TCRdb table lists in-frame clones only, not all of them. Among tens of thousands of clones listed, around four fifths were seen once. The sequences come from CD4+ or CD8+ T cells sorted from blood, collected in a trial of the OX40 agonist ivuxolimab. All receptors derive from an adult with an advanced solid tumor such as melanoma, head and neck, liver or kidney cancer. CDR3s leave out the opening cysteine and the closing phenylalanine or tryptophan.

length	V	J	CDR3
12	TRBV19	TRBJ2-5	ASTKTDGQETQY
13	TRBV6-1	TRBJ2-7	ASSDVFANHYEQY
13	TRBV28	TRBJ2-1	AIKYSGGASDEQF
13	TRBV5-4	TRBJ1-2	ASSSGGMGNYGYT
11	TRBV5-1	TRBJ2-3	ASSLSNTDTQY
12	TRBV28	TRBJ1-5	ASRLPGTNQPQH
9	TRBV30	TRBJ2-1	GGSSLNEQF
13	TRBV6-1	TRBJ2-7	ASSEEGGSSYEQY
13	TRBV6-1	TRBJ1-4	ASTEEYRTVEKLF
10	TRBV28	TRBJ1-2	ASSLTNYGYT
12	TRBV28	TRBJ2-5	ASSLTGGKETQY
12	TRBV2	TRBJ2-3	ASRGTSGTDTQY
17	TRBV7-3	TRBJ2-1	ASSLREYAWGQGYNEQF
11	TRBV25-1	TRBJ2-7	ASTGRGPFEQY
13	TRBV11-2	TRBJ2-3	ASSLQRGATDTQY
10	TRBV6-6	TRBJ1-2	AAGQGGYGYT
13	TRBV30	TRBJ2-5	AWEGDRGPQETQY
8	TRBV20-1	TRBJ1-2	SAWTYGYT
13	TRBV4-2	TRBJ2-5	ASSQSGVVTETQY
12	TRBV27	TRBJ2-7	ASSTRAGRGEQY
12	TRBV7-6	TRBJ2-5	ASTVAPQGQAQY
12	TRBV5-4	TRBJ2-7	ASSSRDSSYEQY
13	TRBV4-1	TRBJ1-2	ASSPRAGGSRGYT